This note documents a single TCR beta chain sequence. What it binds is unknown. Profiling that covered TCR beta VDJ and CDR3 relied on genomic DNA as its template. TCRdb redid the calling of the reads with MiXCR, one entry per CDR3 protein. Of about 160,000 distinct CDR3 sequences listed, roughly two thirds were seen once; the top ten hold 35% to 50%. Sequencing involved patients with CD8+CD57+ cell expansion previously shown by flow cytometry. The entry originates in a study of CD8+CD57+ T cells in acquired aplastic anemia. Study-wide findings and caveats: The study identified almost 30 CD8+ CDR3 sequences shared by patients and controls.

The length of the CDR3 is 13 residues. The germline gives CDR1 ENHRY, CDR2 SYGVKD. V was cut by 3 bases and J by 9 bases, with 12 bases left in between. The rearrangement links TRBV10-3 to TRBJ2-1; TRBD1 is a possible D gene (5 bases). The specimen was sorted CD4+, CD8+, or CD8+CD57+ T cells (not recorded which) from PBMCs. The origin of this receptor is a human donor with aplastic anemia. The CDR3 nucleotides are TGTGCCATCAGTGACGACCAGGGTGGTGAGCAGTTCTTC. This codes for CAISDDQGGEQFF.